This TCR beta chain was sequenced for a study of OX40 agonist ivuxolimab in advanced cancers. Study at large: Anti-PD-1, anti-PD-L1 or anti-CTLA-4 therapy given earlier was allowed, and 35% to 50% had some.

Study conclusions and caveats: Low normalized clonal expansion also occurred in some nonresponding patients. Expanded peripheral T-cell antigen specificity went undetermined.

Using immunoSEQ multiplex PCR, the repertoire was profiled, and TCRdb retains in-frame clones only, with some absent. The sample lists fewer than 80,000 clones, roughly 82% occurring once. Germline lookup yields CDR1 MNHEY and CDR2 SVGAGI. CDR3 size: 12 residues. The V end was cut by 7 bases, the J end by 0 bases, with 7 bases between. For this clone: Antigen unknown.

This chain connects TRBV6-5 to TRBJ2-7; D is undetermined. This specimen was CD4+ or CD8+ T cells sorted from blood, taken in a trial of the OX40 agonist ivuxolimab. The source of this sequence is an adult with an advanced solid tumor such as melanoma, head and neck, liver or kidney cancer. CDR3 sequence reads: CASKTSSYEQYF. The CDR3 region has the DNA TGTGCCAGCAAGACCAGCTCCTACGAGCAGTACTTC.